This T cell receptor beta chain stems from a study of patients and donors after allogeneic stem cell transplantation. CDR1 is SGHDN, CDR2 FVKESK, per germline. This CDR3 region has 14 residues. J was trimmed by 3 bases and V by 0 bases; bases with no gene match: 1. TCRdb independently ran MiXCR on the RT-PCR reads; one entry per CDR3 protein. The sample has over 350,000 distinct CDR3 sequences, around 16% seen once. The chain joins TRBV14 to TRBJ2-5; TRBD1 matches 7 bases. The clonotype comes from a human donor who was either an allogeneic HSCT recipient or a stem cell or donor lymphocyte infusion donor (not recorded which). It is not recorded whose cells these are; they may come from a transplant donor. The sample comprised blood, either unsorted or a sorted T cell fraction (not recorded which). CDR3 loop: CASSQDGTEETQYF. CDR3 in DNA: TGTGCCAGCAGCCAAGATGGGACAGAAGAGACCCAGTACTTC.